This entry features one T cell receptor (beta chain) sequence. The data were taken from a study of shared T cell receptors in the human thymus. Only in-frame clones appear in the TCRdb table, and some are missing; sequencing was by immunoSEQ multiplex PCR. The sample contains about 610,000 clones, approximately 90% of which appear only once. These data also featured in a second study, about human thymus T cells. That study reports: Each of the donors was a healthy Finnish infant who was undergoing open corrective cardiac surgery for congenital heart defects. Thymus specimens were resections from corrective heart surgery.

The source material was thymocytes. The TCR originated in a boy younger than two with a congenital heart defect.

CDR3 bases: TGTGCCATCAGTGAGTCGACAGGGGTGGGGTACACCTTC. The encoded protein is CAISESTGVGYTF. V gene TRBV10-3 combines with J gene TRBJ1-2, with TRBD1 matching over 8 bases. CDR1 is ENHRY, CDR2 SYGVKD, per germline. The CDR3 sequence is 13 residues long. J was trimmed by 11 bases and V by 0 bases; bases with no gene match: 5.